The 21 T cell receptor beta chains listed next were all sequenced from one sample in a study of T cells in Graves' hyperthyroidism and ophthalmopathy. The TCR beta CDR3 regions underwent amplification using RNA transcripts as the source. Initially, a first-round RT-PCR of the TCR CDR3 employed the HTBI primer set. TCRdb re-called the multiplex PCR reads with MiXCR, one entry per CDR3 protein. The sample lists hundreds of thousands of distinct CDR3 sequences, roughly 37% occurring once. The sequenced sample consisted of blood. All receptors derive from a man younger than 30 with Graves' hyperthyroidism.

The chain joins TRBV7-9 to TRBJ2-5; 11 positions agree with TRBD1. V lost 4 bases, J lost 1 base, and 5 bases stayed unmatched. The CDR3 contains 16 residues. Per the germline V gene, CDR1 is SEHNR and CDR2 is FQNEAQ (reference sequence). The CDR3 bases are TGTGCCAGCAGCTCTCGGGACAGGGGGGTCCAAGAGACCCAGTACTTC. Its translation: CASSSRDRGVQETQYF.

This clonotype was seen only a few times. This sequence joins TRBV19 and TRBJ1-5; D is possibly TRBD1 (5 bases). V lost 7 bases and J 0 bases, leaving 13 bases between the germline ends. In germline, CDR1 is LNHDA, CDR2 SQIVND (reference sequence). The CDR3 length is 15 residues. The CDR3 here is CASNDRLDSNQPQHF. The DNA for the CDR3 is TGTGCCAGTAATGACAGATTAGATAGCAATCAGCCCCAGCATTTT.

The chain joins TRBV7-8 to TRBJ2-5; 8 bases align to TRBD2. The CDR3 covers 17 residues. CDR1 is SGHVS and CDR2 is FQNEAQ in the germline V gene. Unmatched junction bases numbered 13, after V lost 5 bases and J lost 2 bases. The CDR3 here is CASSGSGLVYPQETQYF. The CDR3 bases are TGTGCCAGCAGCGGTTCGGGACTAGTTTATCCACAAGAGACCCAGTACTTC.

The chain carries TRBV4-3 and TRBJ2-5; weak D call: TRBD2 (7 bases). The germline V and J ends were trimmed by 0 bases and 6 bases, with 8 bases remaining between them. The germline V gene has CDR1 LGHNA and CDR2 YSLEER. This CDR3 has 13 amino acids. DNA for the CDR3: TGCGCCAGCAGCCAAGACGGGGGGCAGACCCAGTACTTC. Protein sequence: CASSQDGGQTQYF.

This clonotype showed up many times. The V call is TRBV10-3, the J call TRBJ1-2; the match to TRBD1 covers 7 bases. Germline CDR1 is ENHRY and CDR2 is SYGVKD. V trimming: 3 bases; J trimming: 4 bases; junction bases outside the gene matches: 11. The CDR3 extends over 16 amino acids. The CDR3 loop is CAISESDRLGSYGYTF. The CDR3 DNA follows: TGTGCCATCAGTGAATCGGACAGGTTAGGCTCCTATGGCTACACCTTC.

This clonotype was seen more than once but under ten times. The V gene is TRBV7-6, the J gene TRBJ2-7; TRBD1 matches 11 bases. Germline CDR1 is SGHVS and CDR2 is FNYEAQ. The CDR3 spans 15 residues. V was pared by 3 bases and J by 6 bases, with 7 bases of the junction left unmatched. The CDR3 spells CASSFDGTGGSEQYF. The DNA of the CDR3 is TGTGCCAGCAGCTTTGATGGGACAGGGGGATCCGAGCAGTACTTC.

This clonotype was seen a few times. The V call is TRBV2, the J call TRBJ1-4; D unclear. CDR1 is SNHLY and CDR2 is FYNNEI in the germline V gene. Trimming took off 6 bases at V and 10 bases at J, with 12 bases between the two ends. The length of the CDR3 is 12 residues. The CDR3 here is CASSLSMGKLFF. The CDR3 DNA sequence: TGTGCCAGCAGCCTATCCATGGGAAAACTGTTTTTT. Full variable domain (remainder filled in from reference TRBV2 and TRBJ1-4): EPEVTQTPSHQVTQMGQEVILRCVPISNHLYFYWYRQILGQKVEFLVSFYNNEISEKSEIFDDQFSVERPDGSNFTLKIRSTKLEDSAMYFCASSLSMGKLFFGSGTQLSVL.

This clonotype has a count of ten or more. CDR3 in amino acids: CASSWFPTGQTEAFF. The CDR3 coding sequence is TGTGCCAGCAGTTGGTTCCCGACAGGGCAGACTGAAGCTTTCTTT. This chain connects TRBV12-3 or TRBV12-4 to TRBJ1-1; TRBD1 agrees at 7 bases. The junction had 10 bases not matched to a gene; V was cut back by 4 bases and J by 5 bases. The CDR3 covers 15 residues.

This clonotype was seen ten or more times. The V gene is TRBV20-1, the J gene TRBJ2-5, with 8 bases matching TRBD2. Trimming took 5 bases from V and 7 from J; bases not matched to a gene: 9. There are 13 residues in the CDR3. Germline V CDR1 and CDR2: DFQATT, SNEGSKA (reference sequence). This CDR3 is CSAPPTAGATQYF. CDR3 DNA: TGCAGTGCTCCACCGACAGCGGGGGCGACCCAGTACTTC.

The chain has TRBV7-9 and TRBJ1-1; 12 bases match TRBD1. Germline loops: CDR1 SEHNR, CDR2 FQNEAQ (reference sequence). The J segment lost 5 bases and the V segment lost 6 bases, leaving 10 bases of the junction unmatched. The CDR3 covers 16 residues. The CDR3 protein is CASRFGGQGAVTEAFF. In DNA, the CDR3 is TGTGCCAGCAGGTTCGGGGGACAGGGGGCCGTAACTGAAGCTTTCTTT.

This clonotype was counted only a few times. The gene calls are TRBV12-3 or TRBV12-4 and TRBJ2-7; TRBD2 matches 8 bases. CDR3 length: 15 amino acids. The V gene end was trimmed by 3 bases and the J gene end by 6 bases; junction bases not matched to a gene: 10. The CDR3 DNA is TGTGCCAGCAGTTTGGTTTCGAGCGGGGGTAGCGAGCAGTACTTC. It yields the protein CASSLVSSGGSEQYF.

V gene TRBV7-8 combines with J gene TRBJ2-2; the D gene is possibly TRBD2 (5 bases). The V end was cut by 5 bases, the J end by 2 bases, with 15 bases between. The CDR3 extends over 16 amino acids. Germline V gene data show CDR1 as SGHVS and CDR2 as FQNEAQ. CDR3 nucleotide sequence: TGTGCCAGCAGCCCCGGGCGGGCCTACAACACCGGGGAGCTGTTTTTT. Amino acid sequence: CASSPGRAYNTGELFF.

This clonotype was detected only a few times. The genes are TRBV5-6 and TRBJ1-1; no reliable D call. The CDR3 loop spans 13 amino acids. The V end lost 3 bases, the J end lost 3 bases, and 9 bases lay between the germline ends. Germline CDR1 is SGHDT and CDR2 is YYEEEE. The CDR3 sequence: CASSSGRDTEAFF. CDR3 coding DNA: TGTGCCAGCAGCTCGGGCCGGGACACTGAAGCTTTCTTT.

This chain connects TRBV10-3 to TRBJ1-5, with TRBD1 matching over 8 bases. CDR3 length: 14 residues. V was pared by 10 bases and J by 7 bases, with 12 bases of the junction left unmatched. Germline assignment: CDR1 ENHRY and CDR2 SYGVKD. The CDR3 DNA sequence: TGTGCCACCGGGGCAGGGGGCGCCCCACAGCCCCAGCATTTT. Protein sequence: CATGAGGAPQPQHF.

This clonotype was seen repeatedly, ten times or more. The chain employs TRBV15 and TRBJ2-5, with D possibly called TRBD1 or TRBD2 (5 bases each). The CDR3 is made up of 16 amino acids. From germline, CDR1 is LNHNV and CDR2 YYDKDF (reference sequence). Trimming removed 0 bases at V and 4 bases at J, with 15 bases between. The CDR3 sequence: CATSRERGVGSETQYF. CDR3 DNA sequence: TGTGCCACCAGCAGAGAAAGGGGAGTGGGATCAGAGACCCAGTACTTC. Supplemented by reference TRBV15 and TRBJ2-5, the full variable domain reads DAMVIQNPRYQVTQFGKPVTLSCSQTLNHNVMYWYQQKSSQAPKLLFHYYDKDFNNEADTPDNFQSRRPNTSFCFLDIRSPGLGDTAMYLCATSRERGVGSETQYFGPGTRLLVL.

This clonotype was detected a few times. The V gene is TRBV4-3, the J gene TRBJ1-1; a weak D match, TRBD1 (6 bases). CDR3 length: 13 residues. Trimming stripped 4 bases from V and 6 bases from J, with 12 bases between. Germline V CDR1 and CDR2: LGHNA, YSLEER. The CDR3 DNA reads TGCGCCAGCAGCCCGGAGACAGGCGCTGAAGCTTTCTTT. It encodes CASSPETGAEAFF.

Details on this clonotype: One end of the junction is discordant with germline, which a read error may explain. The J gene is TRBJ1-2, the V gene TRBV7-8; a weak D match, TRBD1 (5 bases). The CDR3 consists of 13 residues. CDR1 is SGHVS and CDR2 is FQNEAQ in the germline V gene. CDR3 sequence: CASSSDRGYGHTF. The CDR3 region has the DNA TGTGCCAGCAGCTCCGACCGGGGCTATGGCCACACCTTC.

In this sample, this clonotype turned up a few times. This sequence joins TRBV9 and TRBJ1-2; tentative D call: TRBD1 (5 bases). CDR3 length equals 14 residues. Germline V gives CDR1 SGDLS, CDR2 YYNGEE. Trimming pared 0 bases from V and 1 base from J, leaving 7 bases between. This chain's CDR3 is CASSVGQFNYGYTF. The DNA of the CDR3 is TGTGCCAGCAGCGTAGGACAGTTTAACTATGGCTACACCTTC.

The chain links TRBV9 to TRBJ2-7, with TRBD2 as a possible D gene (6 bases). V lost 7 bases, J lost 2 bases, and 16 bases lay in between. This CDR3 contains 14 residues. Germline CDR1 and CDR2: SGDLS and YYNGEE. This CDR3 reads CASSPGGTPYEQYF. CDR3 DNA: TGTGCCAGCTCACCTGGCGGGACCCCCTACGAGCAGTACTTC. The complete variable domain, with remaining parts taken from reference TRBV9 and TRBJ2-7, reads DSGVTQTPKHLITATGQRVTLRCSPRSGDLSVYWYQQSLDQGLQFLIQYYNGEERAKGNILERFSAQQFPDLHSELNLSSLELGDSALYFCASSPGGTPYEQYFGPGTRLTVT.

This clonotype has a handful of counts. This likely comes from a read error, as the CDR3 has no conserved phenylalanine or tryptophan at its end. The DNA is left out, because the CDR3 cannot be placed on it with certainty; the CDR3 is given as TCRdb lists it. The rearrangement links TRBV10-3 to TRBJ2-5. Germline assignment: CDR1 ENHRY and CDR2 SYGVKD. The CDR3 is 9 amino acids in total, end residues counted. CDR3: CAISEPHRS.

The sample holds a few counts of this clonotype. The J gene is TRBJ2-7, the V gene TRBV6-6; no clear D. V lost 2 bases and J 5 bases, leaving 10 bases between the germline ends. This CDR3 is 13 amino acids long. CDR1 and CDR2 (germline): MNHNY, SVGAGI (reference sequence). The CDR3 DNA follows: TGTGCCAGCAGTTACCTCCCTTTGGACGAGCAGTACTTC. Its translation is CASSYLPLDEQYF.